Presented here are 29 T cell receptor beta chains from one specimen sequenced in a study of T-cell reconstitution after alpha-beta-depleted transplantation in children. A library of TCRbeta sequences, prepared with unique molecular identifiers, was generated. TCRdb used MiXCR to reprocess the PCR reads, holding one entry per CDR3 protein. Counted here are some 550,000 distinct CDR3 sequences, under 25% occurring once; the ten biggest clones make up 14%. The sequencing used PBMCs, mostly from graft donor cells, collected 360 days after TCRalphabeta/CD19-depleted stem cell transplant. Every receptor here comes from a boy in the first two years of life who had a stem cell transplant for acute myeloid leukemia, so the T cells may come from the graft donor.

The chain recombines TRBV6-1 with TRBJ1-4, with TRBD1 matching over 7 bases. Germline lookup yields CDR1 MNHNS and CDR2 SASEGT. The ends lost 10 bases at V and 8 bases at J; junction bases unmatched: 13. This CDR3 has 14 residues. The CDR3 coding sequence is TGTGCCACGTGGGGGACAGCTGGGAAGGAAAAACTGTTTTTT. Its translation: CATWGTAGKEKLFF.

A single count supports this clonotype. The J gene is TRBJ1-3, the V gene TRBV5-5, with unresolved D. Between the trimmed V and J ends, which lost 4 bases and 5 bases, there was a span of 10 bases. CDR3 size: 13 residues. From germline, CDR1 is SGHKS and CDR2 YYEKEE (reference sequence). CDR3 loop: CASSPVTRNTIYF. The DNA for the CDR3 is TGTGCCAGCAGCCCGGTCACGCGAAACACCATATATTTT.

This clonotype was counted ten times or more. The rearrangement links TRBV20-1 to TRBJ2-1; 10 positions match TRBD2. CDR1 and CDR2 (germline): DFQATT, SNEGSKA (reference sequence). The CDR3 has 15 amino acids. V trimming: 0 bases; J trimming: 8 bases; junction bases outside the gene matches: 7. In DNA, the CDR3 is TGCAGTGCTAGAGATAAGCGGGGGGGCCTCCATGAGCAGTTCTTC. Translated, it gives CSARDKRGGLHEQFF.

This clonotype turned up a few times. The rearrangement uses TRBV27 and TRBJ2-7, with TRBD2 matching over 9 bases. This CDR3 is built from 15 residues. The germline gives CDR1 MNHEY, CDR2 SMNVEV (reference sequence). The trim removed 0 bases at V and 1 base at J, leaving 1 base unmatched. The CDR3 DNA sequence: TGTGCCAGCAGTTTATCCAGCGGGGGGTCCTACGAGCAGTACGTC. Protein: CASSLSSGGSYEQYV.

The chain combines TRBV20-1 with TRBJ2-2; a weak D match, TRBD2 (5 bases). CDR1 is DFQATT and CDR2 is SNEGSKA in the germline V gene (reference sequence). The ends were cut back, 3 bases at V and 6 bases at J, with 8 bases in the middle. CDR3 length equals 12 residues. The CDR3 coding sequence is TGCAGTGCTAGGCCGGGGTCCGGGGAGCTGTTTTTT. This sequence encodes CSARPGSGELFF.

V and J are TRBV29-1 and TRBJ2-3; D is unresolved. Trimming removed 0 bases at V and 4 bases at J, with 2 bases between. The germline V gene has CDR1 SQVTM and CDR2 ANQGSEA. The CDR3 contains 11 residues. CDR3 bases: TGCAGCGTTGAAGATTCAGATACGCAGTATTTT. Translating gives CSVEDSDTQYF.

The chain combines TRBV10-2 with TRBJ1-5; D might be TRBD1 (5 bases). The V end was cut by 0 bases, the J end by 5 bases, with 8 bases between. Germline CDR1 is WSHSY and CDR2 is SAAADI. This CDR3 has 14 amino acids. The CDR3: CASSESGGYQPQHF. CDR3 DNA sequence: TGCGCCAGCAGTGAGTCGGGGGGGTATCAGCCCCAGCATTTT.

The V call is TRBV6-5, the J call TRBJ2-2; maybe TRBD1 (5 bases). The CDR3 sequence is 11 residues long. Germline V gene lookup returns CDR1 MNHEY and CDR2 SVGAGI. Trimming left V 11 bases short and J 11 bases short, with 15 bases between. The CDR3 region is CAGQGNFELFF. In nucleotides, the CDR3 is TGTGCCGGTCAGGGCAACTTCGAGCTGTTTTTT.

This clonotype was seen at least ten times. This rearrangement joins TRBV20-1 to TRBJ2-5; D unclear. The V gene's germline CDR1 is DFQATT and CDR2 SNEGSKA (reference sequence). V was clipped by 2 bases and J by 1 base, with 17 bases between them. The CDR3 runs to 16 residues. The CDR3, as DNA: TGCAGTGCTAGATTGACTTGGGAACCGGTCCAAGAGACCCAGTACTTC. Amino acids: CSARLTWEPVQETQYF.

This clonotype was seen many times. V gene TRBV12-3 or TRBV12-4 combines with J gene TRBJ2-1; 12 nucleotides agree with TRBD1. After removal of 0 bases from V and 8 bases from J, the junction contained 5 bases not matched to a gene. The CDR3 loop spans 16 amino acids. CDR3: CASSLALGQGADEQFF. Written as DNA, the CDR3 is TGTGCCAGCAGTTTAGCATTGGGACAGGGGGCTGATGAGCAGTTCTTC.

This clonotype was seen ten or more times. The rearrangement links TRBV7-9 to TRBJ2-4; D remains unclear. Germline loops: CDR1 SEHNR, CDR2 FQNEAQ (reference sequence). V was pared by 5 bases and J by 1 base, with 15 bases between. The CDR3 covers 16 residues. CDR3 in DNA: TGTGCCAGCAGCCCCGACGGTGTGGGGGCCAAAAACATTCAGTACTTC. Its protein is CASSPDGVGAKNIQYF.

This clonotype was detected a few times. This sequence joins TRBV20-1 and TRBJ2-3, with 10 bases identical to TRBD2. Germline trimming cut 3 bases from V and 2 bases from J; bases unmatched to any gene: 8. Germline CDR1 is DFQATT and CDR2 is SNEGSKA (reference sequence). This CDR3 is 16 amino acids long. The CDR3 nucleotides read TGCAGTGCTAGGGCCGAGCGGGGGGGATACACAGATACGCAGTATTTT. Amino acid sequence: CSARAERGGYTDTQYF.

J is TRBJ1-1 and V is TRBV4-1; 8 bases line up with TRBD1. The CDR3 is 17 residues long. Trimming cost V 2 bases and J 1 base; bases outside gene matches: 9. The germline V gene has CDR1 MGHRA and CDR2 YSYEKL. The CDR3 spells CASSQPGDRYENTEAFF. The CDR3 nucleotides are TGCGCCAGCAGCCAACCAGGGGACAGGTACGAGAACACTGAAGCTTTCTTT.

The rearrangement links TRBV10-3 to TRBJ2-5, with 15 bases aligning to TRBD2. Germline V lookup: CDR1 ENHRY, CDR2 SYGVKD. CDR3 size: 15 residues. J lost 5 bases, V lost 5 bases, and 3 bases had no gene match. CDR3 in DNA: TGTGCCATCAGTCATGGGACTAGCGGGGGGGAGACCCAGTACTTC. The encoded protein is CAISHGTSGGETQYF.

The genes are TRBV5-1 and TRBJ2-7, with unresolved D. V was pared by 0 bases and J by 1 base, with 8 bases between. The CDR3 is 14 residues long. Germline V lookup: CDR1 SGHRS, CDR2 YFSETQ. CDR3: CASSLDGLSYEQYV. The CDR3 DNA sequence: TGCGCCAGCAGCTTGGACGGTCTTTCCTACGAGCAGTACGTC.

The chain joins TRBV5-1 to TRBJ2-5; possible D gene TRBD1, 6 bases. CDR3 length: 14 amino acids. V lost 6 bases to trimming and J lost 5 bases, with 17 bases between them. CDR1 is SGHRS and CDR2 is YFSETQ in the germline V gene. The CDR3 DNA is TGCGCCAGCACGGAGCTGGGGGCTAGGGAGACCCAGTACTTC. It specifies CASTELGARETQYF. Using reference TRBV5-1 and TRBJ2-5 for the parts outside the CDR3, the full variable domain is KAGVTQTPRYLIKTRGQQVTLSCSPISGHRSVSWYQQTPGQGLQFLFEYFSETQRNKGNFPGRFSGRQFSNSRSEMNVSTLELGDSALYLCASTELGARETQYFGPGTRLLVL.

Here the CDR3 DNA reads TGTGCCAGCACTACGGCCAGAGAGACCCAGTACTTC. Amino acid sequence: CASTTARETQYF. The J gene is TRBJ2-5, the V gene TRBV12-3 or TRBV12-4, with D unresolved. Trimming removed 7 bases at V and 4 bases at J, with 10 bases between. This CDR3 is 12 amino acids long.

This clonotype came up a few times. The chain has TRBV20-1 and TRBJ2-7; D is uncertain. Germline V lookup: CDR1 DFQATT, CDR2 SNEGSKA (reference sequence). V was trimmed by 7 bases and J by 3 bases, leaving 10 bases between them. This CDR3 contains 11 residues. Here the CDR3 DNA reads TGCAGTGTAAGGCAGTACTACGAGCAGTACGTC. This gives the protein CSVRQYYEQYV.

The chain combines TRBV12-3 or TRBV12-4 with TRBJ2-3; D not certain. V lost 3 bases and J lost 0, with 10 bases in between. This CDR3 is built from 15 residues. This CDR3 reads CASSFWAASTDTQYF. CDR3 sequence (DNA): TGTGCCAGCAGTTTTTGGGCTGCCAGCACAGATACGCAGTATTTT.

V gene TRBV6-5 combines with J gene TRBJ2-7; tentatively, D is TRBD1 (6 bases). The V gene lost 5 bases and the J gene lost 12 bases, with 17 bases spanning the gap. The CDR3 loop spans 12 amino acids. CDR1 and CDR2 from the germline V gene are MNHEY and SVGAGI. Written as DNA, the CDR3 is TGTGCCAGCAGTCGAACAGGGCGCGCAACGTACTTC. Protein product: CASSRTGRATYF.

In this sample, this clonotype turned up many times. The chain uses TRBV6-2 or TRBV6-3 and TRBJ2-1, with 12 bases identical to TRBD2. The V gene end was trimmed by 5 bases and the J gene end by 8 bases; junction bases not matched to a gene: 7. Germline CDR1 MNHEY, CDR2 SVGEGT. The CDR3 is 15 amino acids. The CDR3: CASSPLAGGSYEQFF. As DNA, the CDR3 is TGTGCCAGCAGTCCCCTAGCGGGGGGGTCCTATGAGCAGTTCTTC.

This clonotype was counted ten times or more. As DNA, the CDR3 is TGCGCCAGCAGCCAAGATAGCGGGACAGATTATGGCTACACCTTC. Its protein is CASSQDSGTDYGYTF. The V gene is TRBV4-3, the J gene TRBJ1-2; 7 bases are shared with TRBD1. Trimming removed 0 bases from V and 5 bases from J; junction bases left unmatched: 6. CDR1 is LGHNA and CDR2 is YSLEER in the germline V gene. The CDR3 length is 15 residues.

J is TRBJ2-1 and V is TRBV12-3 or TRBV12-4; possibly TRBD1 for D (6 bases). The CDR3 is 12 residues long. Trimming cost V 5 bases and J 11 bases, with 13 bases left between them. The CDR3 DNA reads TGTGCCAGCAGTCCAGGGGTAGTCCAGCAGTTCTTC. This encodes CASSPGVVQQFF.

This clonotype was seen a few times. The chain is built from TRBV12-3 or TRBV12-4 and TRBJ2-1; TRBD2 is a possible D gene (5 bases). Trimming took off 5 bases at V and 8 bases at J, with 19 bases between the two ends. The CDR3 length is 15 residues. CDR3 sequence (DNA): TGTGCCAGCAGTGAGACGTTAAGGAGGACGGATGAGCAGTTCTTC. Translation gives CASSETLRRTDEQFF.

Many counts were recorded for this clonotype. The chain joins TRBV2 to TRBJ2-1; D tentatively reads TRBD1 or TRBD2 (5 bases each). Between the trimmed V and J ends, which lost 4 bases and 0 bases, there was a span of 10 bases. Per the germline V gene, CDR1 is SNHLY and CDR2 is FYNNEI. The CDR3 is 15 residues long. CDR3 amino acids: CASSAGTPSYNEQFF. The CDR3 DNA is TGTGCCAGCAGTGCCGGGACCCCCTCCTACAATGAGCAGTTCTTC.

This clonotype was observed a handful of times. The chain has TRBV20-1 and TRBJ2-5; D is possibly TRBD1 (5 bases). Germline CDR1 DFQATT, CDR2 SNEGSKA (reference sequence). The CDR3 is 16 amino acids. Trimming cost V 5 bases and J 5 bases, with 24 bases left between them. In DNA, the CDR3 is TGCAGTGCTTCATTCCCGCTGGACACCCCGGAGGAGACCCAGTACTTC. This sequence encodes CSASFPLDTPEETQYF.

In this sample, this clonotype turned up many times. The CDR3: CASSRGPYSNQPQHF. The CDR3 nucleotides are TGTGCCAGCTCTCGGGGCCCATATAGCAATCAGCCCCAGCATTTT. The V call is TRBV18, the J call TRBJ1-5, with D possibly TRBD1 on 5 matching bases. This CDR3 contains 15 residues. The germline V gene has CDR1 KGHSH and CDR2 LQKENI. V lost 6 bases and J 0 bases, leaving 12 bases between the germline ends.

The chain links TRBV20-1 to TRBJ1-5; D ambiguous. Germline V gene data show CDR1 as DFQATT and CDR2 as SNEGSKA (reference sequence). The CDR3 totals 12 residues. V was clipped by 2 bases and J by 7 bases, with 9 bases between them. The CDR3 reads CSARILTQPQHF. The CDR3, as DNA: TGCAGTGCTAGAATCCTAACGCAGCCCCAGCATTTT.

This chain links TRBV14 with TRBJ2-7, with D perhaps given as TRBD1 or TRBD2 (5 bases each). The germline V gene has CDR1 SGHDN and CDR2 FVKESK. The CDR3 is 15 amino acids. V was pared by 1 base and J by 4 bases, with 14 bases between. CDR3 nucleotides: TGTGCCAGCAGCCAAGTAAGGACACCGGGGTACGAGCAGTACTTC. It is translated as CASSQVRTPGYEQYF.